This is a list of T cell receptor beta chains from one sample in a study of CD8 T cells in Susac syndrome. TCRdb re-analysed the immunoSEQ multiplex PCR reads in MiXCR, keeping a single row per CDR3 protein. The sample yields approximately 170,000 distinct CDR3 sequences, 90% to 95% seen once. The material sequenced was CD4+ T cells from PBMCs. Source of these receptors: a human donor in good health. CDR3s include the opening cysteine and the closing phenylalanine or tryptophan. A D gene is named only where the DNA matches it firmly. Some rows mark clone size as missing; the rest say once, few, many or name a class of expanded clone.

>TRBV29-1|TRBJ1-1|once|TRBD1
CSVCDRAQTEAFF
TGCAGCGTTTGTGACAGGGCTCAAACTGAAGCTTTCTTT
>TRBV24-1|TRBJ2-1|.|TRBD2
CATSDPVAGGFNEQFF
TGTGCCACCAGTGACCCCGTAGCGGGAGGATTCAATGAGCAGTTCTTC
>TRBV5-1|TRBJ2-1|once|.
CASSRGDSDYNEQFF
TGCGCCAGCAGCCGGGGGGACAGTGACTACAATGAGCAGTTCTTC
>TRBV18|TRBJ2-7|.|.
CASSPPSREQYF
TGTGCCAGCTCACCACCATCCCGCGAGCAGTACTTC
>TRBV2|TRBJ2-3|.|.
CASSELTDTQYF
TGTGCCAGCAGTGAACTCACAGATACGCAGTATTTT
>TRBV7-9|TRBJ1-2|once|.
CASSLGTSAGYGYTF
TGTGCCAGCAGCCTAGGGACCTCGGCAGGATATGGCTACACCTTC
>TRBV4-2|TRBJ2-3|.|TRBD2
CASSQDRMRLATDTQYF
TGTGCCAGCAGCCAAGACCGAATGAGACTAGCGACAGATACGCAGTATTTT
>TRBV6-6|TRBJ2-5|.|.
CASRIYDGGIGETQYF
TGTGCCAGCAGGATCTACGACGGGGGAATAGGAGAGACCCAGTACTTC
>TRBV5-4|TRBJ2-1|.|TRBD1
CASRQGSSYNEQFF
TGTGCCAGCAGACAGGGGAGTTCCTACAATGAGCAGTTCTTC
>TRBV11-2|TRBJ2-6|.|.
CASSLEVLSSGANVLTF
TGTGCCAGCAGCCTCGAGGTGTTGAGCTCTGGGGCCAACGTCCTGACTTTC
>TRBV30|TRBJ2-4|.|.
CAWNPSRLGGAVNIQYF
TGTGCCTGGAACCCATCGCGTCTCGGGGGAGCGGTAAACATTCAGTACTTC
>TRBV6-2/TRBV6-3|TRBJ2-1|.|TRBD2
CASSTPLAGGSSSYNEQFF
TGTGCCAGCAGTACCCCACTAGCGGGGGGATCAAGCTCCTACAATGAGCAGTTCTTC
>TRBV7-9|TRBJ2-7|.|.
CASSLVWQGGDEQYF
TGTGCCAGCAGCTTAGTTTGGCAGGGCGGGGACGAGCAGTACTTC
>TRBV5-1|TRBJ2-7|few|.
CASSLVRPRDYEQYF
TGCGCCAGCAGCTTGGTTCGGCCCAGGGATTACGAGCAGTACTTC
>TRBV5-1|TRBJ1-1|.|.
CASSFEGGYTEAFF
TGCGCCAGCAGCTTCGAGGGAGGCTACACTGAAGCTTTCTTT
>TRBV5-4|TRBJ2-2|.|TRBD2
CAGGREANTGELFF
TGTGCGGGGGGGCGGGAGGCCAACACCGGGGAGCTGTTTTTT
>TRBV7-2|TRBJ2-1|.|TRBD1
CASSSDRLNEQFF
TGTGCCAGCAGTTCGGACAGGCTCAATGAGCAGTTCTTC
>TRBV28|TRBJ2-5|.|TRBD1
CASSPRRTGIKTQYF
TGTGCCAGCAGTCCTCGACGGACAGGGATAAAGACCCAGTACTTC
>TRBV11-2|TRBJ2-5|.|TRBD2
CASSLAGGLGETQYF
TGTGCCAGCAGCTTAGCGGGGGGGCTCGGAGAGACCCAGTACTTC
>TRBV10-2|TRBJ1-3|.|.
CASTWDSENTIYF
TGCGCCAGCACTTGGGACTCTGAAAACACCATATATTTT
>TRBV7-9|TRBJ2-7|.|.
CASSVDYREQYF
TGTGCCAGCAGCGTAGACTACCGCGAGCAGTACTTC
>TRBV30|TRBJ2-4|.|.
CACFGLAKNIQYF
TGTGCCTGCTTCGGTCTAGCCAAAAACATTCAGTACTTC
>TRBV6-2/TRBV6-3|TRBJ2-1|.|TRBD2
CASSAVAGGINEQFF
TGTGCCAGCAGTGCCGTAGCGGGGGGAATCAATGAGCAGTTCTTC
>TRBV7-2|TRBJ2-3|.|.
CASSLVIQPPDTQYF
TGTGCCAGCAGCTTAGTTATCCAACCCCCAGATACGCAGTATTTT
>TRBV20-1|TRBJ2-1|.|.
CSARVDPSYNEQFF
TGCAGTGCTAGGGTCGACCCCTCCTACAATGAGCAGTTCTTC
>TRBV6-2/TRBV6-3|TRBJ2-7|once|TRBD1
CASTSPRQGWNEQYF
TGTGCCAGCACCTCCCCCCGACAGGGGTGGAACGAGCAGTACTTC
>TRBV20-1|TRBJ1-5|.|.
CSAEGSNQPQHF
TGCAGTGCGGAGGGTAGCAATCAGCCCCAGCATTTT
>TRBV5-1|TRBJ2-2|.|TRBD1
CASSPPGQGDTGELFF
TGCGCCAGCAGCCCTCCGGGACAGGGAGACACCGGGGAGCTGTTTTTT
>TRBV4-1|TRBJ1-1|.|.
CASSQVGTPNTEAFF
TGCGCCAGCAGCCAGGTCGGGACTCCGAACACTGAAGCTTTCTTT
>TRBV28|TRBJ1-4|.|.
CASSSNEKLFF
TGTGCCAGCAGTTCAAATGAAAAACTGTTTTTT
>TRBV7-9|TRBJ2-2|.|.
CASSLGPGENTGELFF
TGTGCCAGCAGCTTAGGGCCAGGGGAGAACACCGGGGAGCTGTTTTTT
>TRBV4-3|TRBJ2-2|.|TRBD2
CASSQVFGGGLAGELFF
TGCGCCAGCAGCCAAGTGTTTGGCGGGGGGCTCGCCGGGGAGCTGTTTTTT
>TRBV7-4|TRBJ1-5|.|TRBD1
CASSYRQGAKQPQHF
TGTGCCAGCAGCTACCGGCAGGGGGCAAAACAGCCCCAGCATTTT
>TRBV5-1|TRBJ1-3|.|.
CASSLAGVDSGNTIYF
TGCGCCAGCAGCTTGGCAGGGGTCGACTCTGGAAACACCATATATTTT
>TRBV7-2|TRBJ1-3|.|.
CASSYGDPTGNTIYF
TGTGCCAGCAGTTATGGGGATCCTACTGGAAACACCATATATTTT
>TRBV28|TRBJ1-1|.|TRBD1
CASSLGQGWTEAFF
TGTGCCAGCAGTCTCGGACAGGGGTGGACTGAAGCTTTCTTT
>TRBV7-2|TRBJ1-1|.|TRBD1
CASSFGTVREAFF
TGTGCCAGCAGCTTCGGGACAGTGAGGGAAGCTTTCTTT
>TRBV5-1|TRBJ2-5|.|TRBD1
CASSQGQGSPETQYF
TGCGCCAGCAGCCAGGGACAGGGGAGCCCCGAGACCCAGTACTTC
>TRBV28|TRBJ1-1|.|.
CASSLIGPTEAFF
TGTGCCAGCAGTTTAATTGGCCCTACTGAAGCTTTCTTT
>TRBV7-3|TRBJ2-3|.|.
CASSEGLLDTQYF
TGTGCCAGCAGCGAGGGACTTCTTGATACGCAGTATTTT
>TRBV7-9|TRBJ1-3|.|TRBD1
CASTQPPRDRGLLGDTIYF
TGTGCCAGCACCCAACCTCCGCGGGACAGGGGGCTCTTAGGAGACACCATATATTTT